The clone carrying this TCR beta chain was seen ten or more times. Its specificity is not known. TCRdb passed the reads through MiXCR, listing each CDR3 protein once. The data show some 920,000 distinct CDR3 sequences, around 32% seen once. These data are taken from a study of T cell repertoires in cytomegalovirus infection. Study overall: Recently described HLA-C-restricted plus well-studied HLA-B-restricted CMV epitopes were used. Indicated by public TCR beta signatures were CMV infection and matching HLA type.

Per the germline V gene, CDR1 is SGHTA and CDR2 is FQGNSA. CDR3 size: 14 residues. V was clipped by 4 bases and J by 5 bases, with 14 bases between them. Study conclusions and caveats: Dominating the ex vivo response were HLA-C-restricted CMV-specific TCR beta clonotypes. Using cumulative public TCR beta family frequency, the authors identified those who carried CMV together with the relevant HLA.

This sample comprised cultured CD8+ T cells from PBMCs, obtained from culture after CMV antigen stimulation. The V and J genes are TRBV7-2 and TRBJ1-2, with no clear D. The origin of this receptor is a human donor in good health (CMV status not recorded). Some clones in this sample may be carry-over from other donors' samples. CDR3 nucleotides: TGTGCCAGCAGCTCCAATCCATTGGGATATGGCTACACCTTC. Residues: CASSSNPLGYGYTF.